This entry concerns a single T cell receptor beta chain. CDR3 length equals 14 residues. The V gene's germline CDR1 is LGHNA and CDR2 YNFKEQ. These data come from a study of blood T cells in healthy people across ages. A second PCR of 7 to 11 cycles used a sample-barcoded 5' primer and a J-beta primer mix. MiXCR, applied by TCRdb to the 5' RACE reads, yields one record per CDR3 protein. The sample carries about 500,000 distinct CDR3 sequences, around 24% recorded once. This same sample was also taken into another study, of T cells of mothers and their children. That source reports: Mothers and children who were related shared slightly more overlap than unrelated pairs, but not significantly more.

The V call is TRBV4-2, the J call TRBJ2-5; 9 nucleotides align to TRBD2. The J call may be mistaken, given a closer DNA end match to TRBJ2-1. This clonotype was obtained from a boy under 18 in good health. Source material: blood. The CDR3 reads CASSQDLLAGEQFF. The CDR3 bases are TGTGCCAGCAGCCAAGATTTACTAGCGGGTGAGCAGTTCTTC.